This is a list of T cell receptor beta chains from one sample in a study of T cell repertoires in cytomegalovirus infection. TCRdb re-derived calls from the reads in MiXCR, one entry per CDR3 protein. The sample holds 200,000 to 300,000 distinct CDR3 sequences, roughly 13% seen once. Material: PBMCs. The receptor set was obtained from a human donor in good health (CMV status not recorded). Some clones in this sample may be carry-over from other donors' samples. Both conserved end residues are part of each CDR3. D genes are given only for firm matches. Clone size is stated in some rows and not others, as once, few, many or a class when expanded.

>TRBV6-5|TRBD2|NA|TRBJ2-1
CASSLGGRAYNEQFF
TGTGCCAGCAGTCTGGGGGGGAGGGCCTACAATGAGCAGTTCTTC
>TRBV19|TRBD2|many|TRBJ2-2
CASTGSGRYTGELFF
TGTGCCAGTACAGGGAGCGGGAGATACACCGGGGAGCTGTTTTTT
>TRBV7-2|TRBD2|many|TRBJ2-1
CASSLAGRINEQFF
TGTGCCAGCAGCCTAGCGGGACGAATAAATGAGCAGTTCTTC
>TRBV20-1|NA|many|TRBJ1-5
CSARVGGHGNQPQHF
TGCAGTGCTAGAGTCGGTGGGCATGGCAATCAGCCCCAGCATTTT
>TRBV20-1|TRBD2|few|TRBJ2-1
CSARDGTSGYNEQFF
TGCAGTGCTAGAGATGGGACTAGCGGGTACAATGAGCAGTTCTTC
>TRBV6-1|TRBD1|many|TRBJ2-7
CASSYAGTGHYEQYF
TGTGCCAGCAGTTACGCCGGGACAGGACACTACGAGCAGTACTTC
>TRBV7-3|TRBD1|many|TRBJ2-6
CASSLSPTGSGANVLTF
TGTGCCAGCAGCTTAAGCCCGACAGGGTCTGGGGCCAACGTCCTGACTTTC
>TRBV7-2|NA|many|TRBJ2-3
CASWTRVGTDTQYF
TGTGCCAGCTGGACCCGAGTTGGCACAGATACGCAGTATTTT
>TRBV27|NA|NA|TRBJ2-2
CASSQVNVPRTGELFF
TGTGCCAGCAGCCAGGTCAACGTCCCGAGGACCGGGGAGCTGTTTTTT
>TRBV12-3/TRBV12-4|TRBD2|many|TRBJ2-1
CASRELAGGHNEQFF
TGTGCCAGCAGGGAGTTAGCGGGGGGTCACAATGAGCAGTTCTTC
>TRBV28|NA|NA|TRBJ1-1
CASPRGTEAFF
TGTGCCAGCCCGAGGGGGACTGAAGCTTTCTTT
>TRBV6-2/TRBV6-3|TRBD1|many|TRBJ2-6
CASSDRRDRTLGANVLTF
TGTGCCAGCAGTGACCGCCGGGACAGGACTCTTGGGGCCAACGTCCTGACTTTC
>TRBV9|TRBD2|many|TRBJ2-1
CASSPSSGYNEQFF
TGTGCCAGCAGCCCATCTAGCGGTTACAATGAGCAGTTCTTC
>TRBV10-3|NA|many|TRBJ1-3
CAISESPGVGNTIYF
TGTGCCATCAGTGAGTCGCCTGGGGTTGGAAACACCATATATTTT
>TRBV7-9|TRBD1|NA|TRBJ1-5
CASSLALTGDSNQPQHF
TGTGCCAGCAGCTTAGCCCTGACAGGGGATAGCAATCAGCCCCAGCATTTT
>TRBV12-3/TRBV12-4|NA|NA|TRBJ2-3
CASSHLRHTDTQYF
TGTGCCAGCAGCCACTTACGACACACAGATACGCAGTATTTT
>TRBV28|NA|NA|TRBJ2-1
CASSLRDLTYNEQFF
TGTGCCAGCAGTTTGCGCGACCTCACCTACAATGAGCAGTTCTTC
>TRBV20-1|NA|few|TRBJ2-5
CSARVPGQETQYF
TGCAGTGCTAGAGTACCAGGCCAAGAGACCCAGTACTTC
>TRBV29-1|NA|few|TRBJ1-5
CSVQAVNQPQHF
TGCAGCGTTCAGGCGGTCAATCAGCCCCAGCATTTT
>TRBV20-1|NA|NA|TRBJ2-7
CSARALGGGSYEQYF
TGCAGTGCTAGAGCCTTGGGGGGAGGTTCCTACGAGCAGTACTTC
>TRBV7-3|NA|few|TRBJ2-1
CASSLTPLGYNEQFF
TGTGCCAGCAGCTTAACCCCCCTAGGATACAATGAGCAGTTCTTC
>TRBV6-1|TRBD1|many|TRBJ1-1
CASSSPTGGSFNTEAFF
TGTGCCAGCAGTTCCCCCACAGGGGGCTCTTTTAACACTGAAGCTTTCTTT
>TRBV2|TRBD2|medium-sized|TRBJ2-7
CASKPTSGREGNEQYF
TGTGCCAGCAAACCGACTAGCGGGAGAGAGGGGAACGAGCAGTACTTC
>TRBV7-3|TRBD1|NA|TRBJ1-2
CASSLTTLQGSNFYGYTF
TGTGCCAGCAGCTTAACTACCCTACAGGGGTCGAACTTCTATGGCTACACCTTC
>TRBV27|TRBD2|NA|TRBJ2-7
CASRVGGGYEQYF
TGTGCCAGCAGGGTGGGGGGGGGCTACGAGCAGTACTTC
>TRBV4-2|NA|few|TRBJ2-5
CASSQPGDWETQYF
TGTGCCAGCAGCCAACCTGGGGACTGGGAGACCCAGTACTTC
>TRBV7-2|NA|many|TRBJ2-7
CASNLGSPRWGYYEQYF
TGTGCCAGCAATCTAGGCAGTCCGAGGTGGGGCTACTACGAGCAGTACTTC
>TRBV7-6|NA|once|TRBJ1-1
CASSFGRVRTEAFF
TGTGCCAGCAGCTTTGGCAGGGTGAGGACTGAAGCTTTCTTT
>TRBV7-2|TRBD2|many|TRBJ2-7
CASSLSPGLAGSYEQYF
TGTGCCAGCAGCTTATCCCCGGGACTAGCGGGATCCTACGAGCAGTACTTC
>TRBV7-3|NA|few|TRBJ1-2
CASRDPDSNYGYTF
TGTGCCAGCAGGGACCCGGACAGTAACTATGGCTACACCTTC
>TRBV4-2|NA|many|TRBJ1-5
CASSQGEDNQPQHF
TGTGCCAGCAGCCAAGGAGAAGACAATCAGCCCCAGCATTTT
>TRBV7-9|TRBD1|many|TRBJ1-5
CASSLETGGGQPQHF
TGTGCCAGCAGCTTAGAGACAGGGGGCGGACAGCCCCAGCATTTT